This T cell receptor (beta chain) stems from a study of blood T cell repertoires in COVID-19. Overall study: Spain, Italy and the United States supplied samples that represented acute and convalescent COVID-19.

The study counted Cohort 3 donors as recovered given two negative PCRs, clearance, or symptom resolution. Here immunoSEQ multiplex PCR was the method, and the copy in TCRdb shows in-frame clones only, minus some. The sample records 250,000 to 300,000 clones, roughly 90% being singletons. Germline CDR1 and CDR2: SGHTA and FQGNSA. Trimming removed 1 base from V and 3 bases from J, with 13 bases in between. This CDR3 has 16 amino acids. The rearrangement links TRBV7-2 to TRBJ1-5, with D maybe TRBD1 (5 bases). Source material: PBMCs or T cells enriched from blood (not recorded which). The source of this sequence is a middle-aged woman who had recovered from COVID-19. The CDR3 region has the DNA TGTGCCAGCAGCTTAGTCCGGGCGGGACTCAATCAGCCCCAGCATTTT. As protein: CASSLVRAGLNQPQHF.